These T cell receptor beta chains were read from a single sample in a study of radiotherapy plus CTLA-4 blockade in lung cancer. Produced via immunoSEQ multiplex PCR; TCRdb's table is partial and in-frame only. This repertoire shows about 62,000 clones, 60% to 80% found once; its top ten account for about 3%. Sample: peripheral blood, taken from a patient treated with radiotherapy plus ipilimumab. The receptor set was obtained from a human donor with non-small cell lung cancer who had a complete response to radiotherapy plus ipilimumab. CDR3s include the opening cysteine and the closing phenylalanine or tryptophan. The D gene is left open where the match is weak. Where a row states a size, it is once, few, many or the class of an expanded clone; other rows omit it.

clone_size | d_call | j_call | v_call | cdr3_aa | cdr3_nt
once | . | TRBJ2-7 | TRBV5-6 | CASSLGRREYF | TGTGCCAGCAGCTTGGGTAGGAGAGAGTACTTC
. | . | TRBJ2-1 | TRBV6-6 | CASEEGRYNEQFF | TGTGCCAGCGAGGAGGGCCGGTACAATGAGCAGTTCTTC
. | TRBD1 | TRBJ2-7 | TRBV7-8 | CASSFYEGASYEQYF | TGTGCCAGCAGCTTTTACGAGGGGGCTTCCTACGAGCAGTACTTC
few | . | TRBJ2-7 | TRBV7-8 | CASSPTVTSSYEQYF | TGTGCCAGCAGCCCGACAGTTACTTCCTCCTACGAGCAGTACTTC
. | TRBD1 | TRBJ1-1 | TRBV5-1 | CASSPGQGAGLDTEAFF | TGCGCCAGCAGCCCTGGACAGGGGGCCGGGTTGGACACTGAAGCTTTCTTT
. | . | TRBJ1-2 | TRBV4-3 | CASSQDERGGMDGYTF | TGCGCCAGCAGCCAAGATGAAAGGGGCGGGATGGATGGCTACACCTTC
once | TRBD2 | TRBJ2-5 | TRBV2 | CASSLAGGPVETQYF | TGTGCCAGCAGTCTAGCGGGAGGGCCGGTGGAGACCCAGTACTTC
. | . | TRBJ1-1 | TRBV4-3 | CASSQERRPLGTEAFF | TGCGCCAGCAGCCAAGAACGGAGGCCCCTGGGCACTGAAGCTTTCTTT
. | . | TRBJ1-1 | TRBV21-1 | CASSKAGQGEKENTEAFF | TGTGCCAGCAGCAAAGCGGGACAGGGGGAGAAGGAAAACACTGAAGCTTTCTTT
. | TRBD2 | TRBJ2-1 | TRBV11-2 | CASSLRAGALGQFF | TGTGCCAGCAGCTTACGAGCGGGGGCCCTGGGTCAGTTCTTC
. | TRBD2 | TRBJ2-1 | TRBV9 | CASSVGLAGGSYNEQFF | TGTGCCAGCAGCGTGGGACTAGCGGGGGGATCCTACAATGAGCAGTTCTTC
. | TRBD1 | TRBJ2-2 | TRBV2 | CASRSTGLSTGELFF | TGTGCCAGCAGGTCGACAGGGTTAAGCACCGGGGAGCTGTTTTTT
medium-sized | TRBD1 | TRBJ2-7 | TRBV9 | CASSRQGTYEQYF | TGTGCCAGCAGTCGACAGGGGACCTACGAGCAGTACTTC
. | TRBD1 | TRBJ2-7 | TRBV25-1 | CASSRQGIFYEQYF | TGTGCCAGCAGCAGACAGGGAATCTTCTACGAGCAGTACTTC
. | . | TRBJ1-6 | TRBV19 | CASSYSGGRSPESPLHF | TGTGCCAGTAGTTATTCGGGAGGCAGGTCCCCAGAGTCACCCCTCCACTTT
few | TRBD1 | TRBJ2-3 | TRBV7-8 | CASSARQGADTQYF | TGTGCCAGCAGCGCAAGGCAGGGGGCAGATACGCAGTATTTT
. | . | TRBJ2-2 | TRBV6-5 | CASSSRQRTGELFF | TGTGCCAGCAGTTCCAGACAGCGAACCGGGGAGCTGTTTTTT
. | TRBD1 | TRBJ1-1 | TRBV5-4 | CASSSTGANTEAFF | TGTGCCAGCAGCTCAACAGGGGCGAACACTGAAGCTTTCTTT
. | TRBD1 | TRBJ2-1 | TRBV4-1 | CASSLMTGDNEQFF | TGCGCCAGCAGCCTGATGACAGGGGACAATGAGCAGTTCTTC
. | TRBD1 | TRBJ2-7 | TRBV29-1 | CSVGTGGLASGGEQYF | TGCAGCGTCGGGACAGGGGGGCTAGCCTCAGGCGGAGAGCAGTACTTC